This entry describes one TCR beta chain. This clonotype was recorded at least ten times. Its specific antigen is unknown. No base quality information exists; no much larger clone differs at one position. This specimen comes from a study of read filtering for tumor transcriptome and immune sequencing (TCRdb year 2020). As for the study more broadly: The cohort consisted of some 16 male and some 15 female patients, with a mean age of about 66 years and an age range of roughly 47 to 90. By revised international staging, 8 or 9 patients were R-ISS I, under 20 were R-ISS II and more than five were R-ISS III. After DNase treatment, whole-transcriptome libraries were prepared using the TruSeq RNA Access Library Prep Kit. Per sample, about 4.05 to 11 million TCR-region mapped reads were obtained with IR-seq, compared with only about 80 to 1,300 with RNA-seq. Using the same bone marrow samples, the study compared TCR repertoires obtained by targeted immune repertoire sequencing with those obtained by bulk whole-transcriptome sequencing. One of the main goals was to work out a read-filtering strategy for immune repertoire data, in particular whether clonotypes backed by only a single read should be removed.

What the study reported, not specific to this receptor: Single-read clonotypes made up roughly 82% of clonotypes but roughly 3.2% of total reads in IR-seq, and over 65% of clonotypes and about 45% of reads in RNA-seq. Compared with RNA-seq, IR-seq captured clonotypes at much greater depth and more reliably, and a smaller IR-seq throughput was enough to identify most of the shared clonotypes. When single-read clonotypes were removed, the proportions of shared clonotypes in IR-seq and RNA-seq correlated more strongly. Rather than purified T cells, the sorted CD138-negative fraction was a mixed bone marrow immune population.

Bone marrow was sampled from every patient at the time of active disease. Bone marrow mononuclear cells were isolated by Ficoll-Hypaque density gradient centrifugation. Myeloma plasma cells were removed and CD138-negative cells were collected by negative selection after labeling with CD138 magnetic microbeads on a MACS separator. Flow cytometry with CD138 antibodies on an Attune NxT was used to check how pure the isolated cells were. TRIzol reagent was used to extract total RNA, and a NanoDrop spectrophotometer was used to quantify the extracted RNA. Paired RNA-seq and IR-seq were performed on each patient's CD138-negative bone marrow sample. TCR libraries were built from approximately 400 ng RNA with the Immunoverse kit, using molecular barcoded adaptors covering alpha/delta and beta/gamma chains. The same RNA used for transcriptome sequencing was used for TCR library preparation. TCR libraries were sequenced on an Illumina HiSeq 4000 with 2 x 150 cycles. The authors' pipeline ran thus. MiXCR aligned TCR reads to human V, D, J and C references and assembled the aligned reads into CDR3 clonotypes, with quality filtering and error correction included. The tcR package in R was used for analysis of clonotype counts and gene usage diversity. For inspection of raw mapping reads, RNA-seq reads were mapped by STAR aligner version 2.5.3a onto GRCh37 of the human genome. To test the effect of sequencing depth on detected clonotypes, IR-seq fastq files were randomly downsampled using Seqtk 1.3. TCRdb reanalyzed the raw reads on its own, using fastp at Q25 for trimming and MiXCR for clone calling, and kept in-frame beta chains. Entries are consolidated by CDR3 protein sequence, retaining the most common genes and DNA. The V and J calls here are based on TCRdb, not the publication. The table for this sample lists some 130,000 distinct CDR3 sequences; less than 15% of them were counted only once. Of the sample, approximately 8% falls within the top ten clones.

V drops 1 base and J drops 1 base, leaving 7 bases in between. CDR1 and CDR2 (LGHDT, YNNKEL) derive from the germline V gene (reference sequence). The CDR3 has 14 amino acids, counting the end cysteine and phenylalanine. Only CDR3 DNA is held: 42 bases, read in frame from base 1. Sequenced input: a population of CD138-negative cells sorted from bone marrow. Reading the label with the study, this specimen's cell subset or site is: bone marrow mononuclear cells depleted of CD138+ plasma/myeloma cells by negative magnetic selection. The receptor comes from a donor at least 40 years old with multiple myeloma. The chain was built from TRBV3-1 and TRBJ1-1, with the D gene call left open. CDR3 loop: CASSQGRRNTEAFF. The DNA sequence is TGTGCCAGCAGCCAAGGCAGAAGGAACACTGAAGCTTTCTTT.